A selection of T cell receptor beta chains follows, all from one sample in a study of control samples from healthy donors and cancer patients. Sequencing used immunoSEQ multiplex PCR; TCRdb keeps in-frame clones, though not all of them. The sample yields roughly 130,000 clones, around 90% seen once. Sequences were obtained from blood. These receptors originate from a man aged 18-30 years in good health. Both conserved end residues are part of each CDR3. A D gene is named only where the DNA matches it firmly. Expanded clones are given a class, and other clones once, few, many or no size at all.

once	.	TRBJ1-5	TRBV15	CATSRTHSGVGHQPQHF	TGTGCCACCAGCAGAACCCATTCAGGGGTAGGGCATCAGCCCCAGCATTTT
.	.	TRBJ1-5	TRBV7-8	CATCPSRFRPQPQHF	TGTGCCACTTGCCCTAGTAGGTTCCGCCCTCAGCCCCAGCATTTT
.	.	TRBJ1-6	TRBV5-1	CASSTNSNSPLHF	TGCGCCAGCAGCACCAACAGCAATTCACCCCTCCACTTT
once	.	TRBJ1-5	TRBV6-5	CASVKQGNQPQHF	TGTGCCAGCGTGAAACAGGGTAATCAGCCCCAGCATTTT
.	.	TRBJ1-2	TRBV18	CASSPTGQYANYGYTF	TGTGCCAGCTCACCAACCGGGCAGTATGCTAACTATGGCTACACCTTC
.	.	TRBJ1-5	TRBV4-1	CASSQVLLIESNQPQHF	TGCGCCAGCAGCCAAGTTCTCCTTATTGAGAGCAATCAGCCCCAGCATTTT
.	TRBD1	TRBJ1-6	TRBV15	CATSSDRGNSPLHF	TGTGCCACCAGCAGCGACAGGGGAAATTCACCCCTCCACTTT
.	.	TRBJ1-2	TRBV7-2	CASSLQGRFGYTF	TGTGCCAGCAGCTTACAGGGGCGCTTCGGCTACACCTTC
.	.	TRBJ1-5	TRBV6-2/TRBV6-3	CASSYGGTGNQPQHF	TGTGCCAGCAGTTACGGGGGGACTGGTAATCAGCCCCAGCATTTT
.	TRBD1	TRBJ1-2	TRBV27	CASSLIQGAGGYTF	TGTGCCAGCAGTTTAATTCAGGGGGCGGGTGGCTACACCTTC
.	TRBD1	TRBJ2-1	TRBV27	CASSLRTGLNNEQFF	TGTGCCAGCAGTTTAAGGACAGGCCTTAACAATGAGCAGTTCTTC
.	.	TRBJ1-2	TRBV25-1	CASSEYSPGHGYTF	TGTGCCAGCAGTGAATATTCACCGGGACATGGCTACACCTTC
.	TRBD2	TRBJ2-3	TRBV6-4	CASSDVSGRTSTDTQYF	TGTGCCAGCAGTGACGTTAGCGGGAGAACTAGCACAGATACGCAGTATTTT
.	.	TRBJ1-6	TRBV6-5	CASSPSVNSPLHF	TGTGCCAGCAGCCCCTCGGTGAATTCACCCCTCCACTTT
.	TRBD1	TRBJ1-1	TRBV25-1	CASSEYTGGSTEAFF	TGTGCCAGCAGTGAATATACAGGGGGCTCCACTGAAGCTTTCTTT
once	TRBD1	TRBJ1-6	TRBV18	CASSPGGTGSSPLHF	TGTGCCAGCTCACCCGGGGGGACAGGGAGTTCACCCCTCCACTTT
.	TRBD1	TRBJ1-5	TRBV4-2	CASSQESGGFYQPQHF	TGTGCCAGCAGCCAAGAATCAGGGGGTTTTTATCAGCCCCAGCATTTT
.	.	TRBJ2-3	TRBV5-1	CASSFPGAGADTQYF	TGCGCCAGCAGCTTTCCGGGGGCCGGGGCAGATACGCAGTATTTT
.	.	TRBJ1-1	TRBV7-9	CASSARLNTEAFF	TGTGCCAGCAGCGCCCGCCTGAACACTGAAGCTTTCTTT
.	.	TRBJ1-5	TRBV10-3	CAIAPLSNQPQHF	TGTGCCATCGCGCCACTTAGCAATCAGCCCCAGCATTTT
.	TRBD1	TRBJ2-5	TRBV10-3	CAIGGQGGETQYF	TGTGCCATCGGGGGACAGGGTGGGGAGACCCAGTACTTC
.	.	TRBJ1-1	TRBV9	CASSVVANTEAFF	TGTGCCAGCAGCGTAGTAGCGAACACTGAAGCTTTCTTT
.	.	TRBJ2-7	TRBV4-1	CASSQEGGVWGEQYF	TGCGCCAGCAGCCAAGAAGGTGGGGTCTGGGGAGAGCAGTACTTC
.	.	TRBJ2-5	TRBV11-1	CASRQAQETQYF	TGTGCCAGCAGGCAGGCCCAAGAGACCCAGTACTTC
.	.	TRBJ1-5	TRBV5-5	CASSPRSRTVGLHSNQPQHF	TGTGCCAGCAGCCCGCGTAGCCGGACAGTCGGTCTTCATAGCAATCAGCCCCAGCATTTT
.	TRBD1	TRBJ1-6	TRBV6-6	CASSLRQGPYNSPLHF	TGTGCCAGCAGTCTCCGACAGGGCCCCTATAATTCACCCCTCCACTTT
.	.	TRBJ2-2	TRBV5-5	CASSLGQGYTGELFF	TGTGCCAGCAGCTTGGGGCAAGGGTACACCGGGGAGCTGTTTTTT
.	TRBD2	TRBJ2-3	TRBV18	CASSLNRAAGGTDTQYF	TGTGCCAGCTCCCTCAACCGGGCAGCGGGGGGCACAGATACGCAGTATTTT